What follows are 20 T cell receptor beta chains derived from one specimen sequenced in a study of T cell clonality in common variable immunodeficiency. Findings of the study overall: Reportedly, TCR beta sequences from common variable immunodeficiency showed fewer deletions and N-nucleotide insertions.

Generated by immunoSEQ multiplex PCR, the TCRdb table keeps only in-frame clones and is missing some. Sampling found about 26,000 clones, none seen once. Their antigen targets remain unknown. The sample taken for sequencing was peripheral blood mononuclear cells. The receptors derive from a human donor with common variable immunodeficiency.

Of note for this clone: The read stops 3 residues short of the end of the CDR3; the missing end is completed from the germline J gene. This chain links TRBV20-1 with TRBJ2-7; 10 bases align to TRBD2. V trimming: 6 bases; J trimming: 4 bases; junction bases outside the gene matches: 15. Germline lookup yields CDR1 DFQATT and CDR2 SNEGSKA (reference sequence). CDR3 size: 16 residues. The part of the CDR3 DNA that was read is TGCAGTGCACAGAAAAGCGGGAGGGCAGTATGGTACGAG. The encoded protein is CSAQKSGRAVWYE. The CDR3 in its entirety is CSAQKSGRAVWYEQYF.

This clone was found a few times. Read data end 3 residues before the CDR3 end; the end is taken from the germline J gene. V is TRBV5-1 and J is TRBJ2-5, with a tentative D call TRBD2 (6 bases). CDR1 is SGHRS, CDR2 YFSETQ, per germline. Trimming removed 4 bases from V and 0 bases from J, with 10 bases in between. This CDR3 has 14 residues. CDR3 sequence: CASSILADQETQYF. The covered CDR3 bases are TGCGCCAGCAGCATATTAGCGGACCAAGAGACC.

This clone was found many times. The read comes to an end 3 residues before the CDR3 does, leaving the germline J gene to fill in the end. V and J are TRBV30 and TRBJ2-7; D perhaps matches TRBD1 (6 bases). V lost 1 base, J lost 1 base, and 14 bases lay in between. Germline assignment: CDR1 GTSNPN and CDR2 SVGIG (reference sequence). This CDR3 spans 15 amino acids. CDR3 protein: CAWSAETGRSYEQYF. The DNA read from the CDR3 is TGTGCCTGGAGTGCAGAGACAGGCCGTTCCTACGAG.

This clone was counted a few times. The observed sequence ends 3 residues before the CDR3 terminus, with the missing tail filled in from the germline J gene. This chain uses TRBV5-1 with TRBJ2-5, with D perhaps matching TRBD1 (6 bases). This CDR3 has 15 amino acids. The V and J ends lost 3 bases and 5 bases respectively, with 17 bases between them. Germline CDR1 SGHRS, CDR2 YFSETQ. CDR3 DNA, as far as it was read: TGCGCCAGCAGCTCAACTCAGGGGCCCGGGGAGACC. The encoded protein is CASSSTQGPGET. The complete CDR3 protein is CASSSTQGPGETQYF.

A note on this clone: Read sequence stops 3 residues before the CDR3 end, and the germline J gene provides the missing end. J is TRBJ2-1 and V is TRBV20-1; TRBD2 matches at 10 bases. CDR3 length equals 15 residues. Trimming took 5 bases from V and 6 from J; bases not matched to a gene: 10. CDR1 and CDR2 from the germline V gene are DFQATT and SNEGSKA (reference sequence). The covered CDR3 bases are TGCAGTGCTTTTGGTCTAGCGGGAGATCGCAATGAG. Translating it yields CSAFGLAGDRNE. The whole CDR3 protein is CSAFGLAGDRNEQFF.

This clone has at least ten counts. The read ends 3 residues shy of where the CDR3 ends; the end is completed using the germline J gene. This chain uses TRBV19 with TRBJ2-7; 7 positions agree with TRBD1. V was clipped by 8 bases and J by 2 bases; unmatched bases: 6. CDR1 is LNHDA and CDR2 is SQIVND in the germline V gene (reference sequence). CDR3 length: 13 amino acids. Partial CDR3 DNA: TGTGCCAGTTCCTGGACAGGTCCCTACGAG. It codes for CASSWTGPYE. The CDR3 reads in full as CASSWTGPYEQYF.

This clone occurred a few times. The DNA ends 3 residues before the CDR3 does, and the rest of the CDR3 is filled in from the germline J gene. The chain is built from TRBV7-9 and TRBJ2-7, with D maybe TRBD1 (7 bases). CDR3 size: 14 residues. With 4 bases removed from V and 5 bases from J, the gap between germline ends came to 15 bases. In germline, CDR1 is SEHNR, CDR2 FQNEAQ (reference sequence). The CDR3 protein is CASSWGDSLDEQYF. The CDR3 DNA, read in part, is TGTGCCAGCAGCTGGGGGGACAGCCTCGACGAG.

To note about this clone: Read sequence stops 3 residues before the CDR3 end, and the germline J gene provides the missing end. The chain links TRBV19 to TRBJ1-6; the D gene is possibly TRBD1 (5 bases). The CDR3 runs to 14 residues. The ends were cut back, 2 bases at V and 6 bases at J, with 8 bases in the middle. Germline-derived CDR1 and CDR2 are LNHDA and SQIVND (reference sequence). The sequenced part of the CDR3 DNA is TGTGCCAGTAGTATAAGGGGTGTTAATTCACCC. Protein product: CASSIRGVNSP. The full CDR3 is CASSIRGVNSPLHF.

In its sample, this clone was seen a few times. Read sequence stops 3 residues before the CDR3 end, and the germline J gene provides the missing end. The V gene is TRBV30, the J gene TRBJ2-1, with D perhaps matching TRBD2 (6 bases). V was shortened by 0 bases and J by 4 bases, with 10 bases between the two germline ends. Germline V gives CDR1 GTSNPN, CDR2 SVGIG (reference sequence). This CDR3 is built from 14 residues. Incomplete CDR3 DNA: TGTGCCTGGAGTGTGGCGGGATCTTACAATGAG. Protein product: CAWSVAGSYNE. The complete CDR3 protein is CAWSVAGSYNEQFF.

This clone was observed many times. The CDR3 end is not reached by the read, which stops 3 residues before it; the germline J gene fills it in. The chain combines TRBV19 with TRBJ2-4; D ambiguous. Trimming shortened V by 10 bases and J by 1 base, and 14 bases separated the two germline ends. Germline CDR1 reads LNHDA; CDR2 reads SQIVND (reference sequence). This CDR3 contains 14 residues. The CDR3 bases that were read are TGTGCCACGAAAGCAGGCTCCGCCAAAAACATT. Its protein product is CATKAGSAKNI. The whole CDR3 region reads CATKAGSAKNIQYF.

Concerning this clone: The read ends 3 residues early relative to the CDR3; the germline J gene fills the gap. The gene calls are TRBV19 and TRBJ2-7; TRBD2 aligns across 13 bases. V lost 4 bases, J lost 3 bases, and 0 bases stayed unmatched. Germline V gives CDR1 LNHDA, CDR2 SQIVND (reference sequence). The CDR3 sequence is 14 residues long. The sequenced CDR3 bases are TGTGCCAGTAGTAGGACTAGCGGGAGCTACGAG. Its protein product is CASSRTSGSYE. The whole CDR3 region reads CASSRTSGSYEQYF.

Note on this clone: The CDR3 is cut off 3 residues early in the read; its end comes from the germline J gene. The chain joins TRBV7-9 to TRBJ1-3, with 7 bases fitting TRBD1. The J segment lost 5 bases and the V segment lost 4 bases, leaving 2 bases of the junction unmatched. From germline, CDR1 is SEHNR and CDR2 FQNEAQ (reference sequence). The CDR3 consists of 13 residues. CDR3 in amino acids: CASSWTGRNTIYF. CDR3 DNA (partial): TGTGCCAGCAGCTGGACAGGACGAAACACC.

In its sample, this clone was seen many times. The read ends 3 residues early relative to the CDR3; the germline J gene fills the gap. The rearrangement links TRBV5-1 to TRBJ1-1; a weak D match, TRBD1 (5 bases). CDR1 is SGHRS and CDR2 is YFSETQ in the germline V gene. The CDR3 is 14 amino acids. V was trimmed by 3 bases and J by 0 bases, leaving 9 bases between them. CDR3 region: CASSSDSLNTEAFF. The CDR3 DNA, read in part, is TGCGCCAGCAGCTCCGACAGCTTGAACACTGAA.

Note on this clone: The read ends 3 residues before the CDR3 terminus; that terminus is restored from the germline J gene. This chain links TRBV7-9 with TRBJ2-1; TRBD2 matches 8 bases. The CDR3 consists of 14 residues. In germline, CDR1 is SEHNR, CDR2 FQNEAQ (reference sequence). V was clipped by 2 bases and J by 6 bases; unmatched bases: 3. Partial CDR3 DNA: TGTGCCAGCAGCTTATCGGGAGGGGTCAATGAG. This sequence encodes CASSLSGGVNE. The full CDR3 sequence reads CASSLSGGVNEQFF.

About this clone: The read terminates 3 residues ahead of where the CDR3 ends, so the germline J gene completes it. This chain uses TRBV2 with TRBJ1-1; D perhaps matches TRBD1 (6 bases). Trimming stripped 9 bases from V and 1 base from J, with 24 bases between. Germline lookup yields CDR1 SNHLY and CDR2 FYNNEI. The CDR3 has 17 residues. The DNA read from the CDR3 is TGTGCCAGACCCCCGGGAGGGGGGGGGTCCTCGAACACTGAA. Amino acids: CARPPGGGGSSNTE. The full CDR3 reads CARPPGGGGSSNTEAFF.

This clone was observed many times. Read sequence stops 3 residues before the CDR3 end, and the germline J gene provides the missing end. J is TRBJ2-3 and V is TRBV20-1; 11 nucleotides line up with TRBD2. Looked up from germline, CDR1 is DFQATT and CDR2 is SNEGSKA (reference sequence). V lost 6 bases and J lost 5; bases outside the gene matches: 4. CDR3 length: 13 amino acids. The CDR3 loop is CSARLAGQDTQYF. The CDR3 DNA, read in part, is TGCAGTGCCAGACTAGCGGGGCAAGATACG.

This clone was counted between two and nine times. Read data end 3 residues before the CDR3 end; the end is taken from the germline J gene. V usage is TRBV19 and J usage is TRBJ2-2; 7 nucleotides match TRBD1. This CDR3 region has 13 residues. J was trimmed by 2 bases and V by 10 bases; bases with no gene match: 4. Germline V lookup: CDR1 LNHDA, CDR2 SQIVND (reference sequence). CDR3 residues: CAIGTVNTGELFF. CDR3 bases read: TGTGCCATCGGGACAGTTAACACCGGGGAG. Full variable domain (remainder filled in from reference TRBV19 and TRBJ2-2): DGGITQSPKYLFRKEGQNVTLSCEQNLNHDAMYWYRQDPGQGLRLIYYSQIVNDFQKGDIAEGYSVSREKKESFPLTVTSAQKNPTAFYLCAIGTVNTGELFFGEGSRLTVL.

This clone has more than one count but fewer than ten. The read gets to within 3 residues of the CDR3 end, and the germline J gene fills in the rest. The V gene is TRBV5-1, the J gene TRBJ2-7, with TRBD1 matching over 8 bases. Germline V gene data show CDR1 as SGHRS and CDR2 as YFSETQ. CDR3 length: 13 residues. J was trimmed by 4 bases and V by 4 bases; bases with no gene match: 4. The CDR3 region is CASSGDRGYEQYF. CDR3 DNA (partial): TGCGCCAGCAGCGGAGACAGGGGATACGAG.

In the case of this clone: With the read ending 3 residues before the CDR3 end, the germline J gene is used to fill in that end. V is TRBV18 and J is TRBJ2-3; possibly TRBD1 for D (6 bases). The CDR3 has 14 residues. The V gene's germline CDR1 is KGHSH and CDR2 LQKENI. Trimming took off 6 bases at V and 0 bases at J, with 10 bases between the two ends. Incomplete CDR3 DNA: TGTGCCAGCTCCCGGACAGCTAGCACAGATACG. This translates into CASSRTASTDT. The entire CDR3 protein reads CASSRTASTDTQYF. The whole variable domain, filled in from reference TRBV18 and TRBJ2-3, reads NAGVMQNPRHLVRRRGQEARLRCSPMKGHSHVYWYRQLPEEGLKFMVYLQKENIIDESGMPKERFSAEFPKEGPSILRIQQVVRGDSAAYFCASSRTASTDTQYFGPGTRLTVL.

This clone was picked up many times. The CDR3 extends 3 residues past the end of the read, so its final part is completed from the germline J gene. The V call is TRBV19, the J call TRBJ2-1, with 8 nucleotides matching TRBD2. This CDR3 has 13 residues. The V gene end was trimmed by 8 bases and the J gene end by 9 bases; junction bases not matched to a gene: 9. Germline CDR1 is LNHDA and CDR2 is SQIVND (reference sequence). The sequenced part of the CDR3 DNA is TGTGCCAGTCGCGGACTAGCTGTTCGTGAG. It specifies CASRGLAVRE. The entire CDR3 sequence reads CASRGLAVREQFF. Using reference TRBV19 and TRBJ2-1 for the parts outside the CDR3, the full variable domain is DGGITQSPKYLFRKEGQNVTLSCEQNLNHDAMYWYRQDPGQGLRLIYYSQIVNDFQKGDIAEGYSVSREKKESFPLTVTSAQKNPTAFYLCASRGLAVREQFFGPGTRLTVL.